The source of this T cell receptor (beta chain) is a study of cytomegalovirus exposure and HLA in healthy donors. General study findings and limits: In vitro work confirmed that a few CMV-associated chains recognize CMV antigens.

Primers included in the PCR were 60 Vbeta and 13 Jbeta primers. Here immunoSEQ multiplex PCR was the method, and the copy in TCRdb shows in-frame clones only, minus some. The sample records some 110,000 clones, around 75% being singletons. The V gene end was trimmed by 6 bases and the J gene end by 4 bases; junction bases not matched to a gene: 15. The CDR3 spans 17 residues. In germline, CDR1 is WNHNN, CDR2 SYGVQD (reference sequence). This clone was seen a few times. Its antigen is undetermined. The chain is built from TRBV10-1 and TRBJ1-5; TRBD1 matches 7 bases. The clonotype was recovered from a woman in her twenties or thirties in good health and CMV-seronegative. Sequencing used PBMCs. The chain's CDR3 is CASSHPLTGTPNQPQHF. The CDR3 DNA follows: TGCGCCAGCAGCCATCCGTTGACAGGGACCCCTAATCAGCCCCAGCATTTT.